Listed here are 15 T cell receptor beta chains from one sample, sequenced in a study of metastatic and nonmetastatic thyroid tumors. TCRdb used MiXCR to call clones anew from the PCR reads. The table shows about 52,000 clones, with under 20% occurring only once. No patient had received any treatment before thyroid surgery. What was sequenced was blood. These receptor sequences come from a female donor with papillary thyroid cancer or a benign thyroid nodule (not recorded which). Some clones in this sample may be carry-over from other donors' samples.

The sample holds many counts of this clone. V gene TRBV4-1 combines with J gene TRBJ2-5; TRBD1 matches at 8 bases. The CDR3 spans 15 residues. Germline V gene lookup returns CDR1 MGHRA and CDR2 YSYEKL. With V trimmed by 4 bases and J by 3 bases, 7 bases remained unmatched. The CDR3 region has the DNA TGCGCCAGCAGCCGGCCAGGGACAGGAAAAGAGACCCAGTACTTC. Amino acids: CASSRPGTGKETQYF.

In its sample, this clone was seen a few times. The chain joins TRBV6-5 to TRBJ1-2, with a weak D call TRBD1 (6 bases). This CDR3 region has 12 residues. From germline, CDR1 is MNHEY and CDR2 SVGAGI. Trimming left V 2 bases short and J 8 bases short, with 9 bases between. The CDR3 protein is CASSYTGWGYTF. DNA for the CDR3: TGTGCCAGCAGTTACACAGGGTGGGGCTACACCTTC.

This clone appeared many times. The V call is TRBV20-1, the J call TRBJ2-5, with TRBD2 matching over 7 bases. The ends lost 6 bases at V and 4 bases at J; junction bases unmatched: 8. From germline, CDR1 is DFQATT and CDR2 SNEGSKA (reference sequence). This CDR3 comprises 13 residues. The CDR3 DNA is TGCAGTGCAATAGTCCCGGGAGGAGAGACCCAGTACTTC. Amino acid sequence: CSAIVPGGETQYF.

This clone was observed at least ten times. The chain combines TRBV12-3 or TRBV12-4 with TRBJ1-6; no firm D call. Between the trimmed V and J ends, which lost 4 bases and 7 bases, there was a span of 20 bases. The CDR3 is 17 residues long. The DNA of the CDR3 is TGTGCCAGCAGTTCCCCTCCCAGCCCCAGCGGGAATTCACCCCTCCACTTT. Its translation is CASSSPPSPSGNSPLHF.

The chain recombines TRBV6-1 with TRBJ2-7; the match to TRBD2 covers 11 bases. Trimming removed 7 bases from V and 5 bases from J; junction bases left unmatched: 13. The CDR3 has 16 residues. The germline CDR1 and CDR2 sequences are MNHNS and SASEGT. The CDR3: CASIPTSGSARDEQYF. In DNA form, the CDR3 reads TGTGCCAGCATTCCCACTAGCGGGAGTGCCCGGGACGAGCAGTACTTC.

Ten or more counts support this clone. The genes are TRBV7-2 and TRBJ2-3; D uncertain. CDR3 length equals 15 residues. Germline assignment: CDR1 SGHTA and CDR2 FQGNSA. With 1 base removed from V and 3 bases from J, the gap between germline ends came to 11 bases. The CDR3 coding sequence is TGTGCCAGCAGCTTAGGATTCACGGGTACAGATACGCAGTATTTT. Translation: CASSLGFTGTDTQYF.

This clone was counted many times. V and J are TRBV5-1 and TRBJ2-7; the match to TRBD1 covers 9 bases. This CDR3 comprises 14 residues. Per the germline V gene, CDR1 is SGHRS and CDR2 is YFSETQ. With 4 bases clipped from V and 3 bases from J, the junction kept 5 bases outside the gene matches. CDR3 bases: TGCGCCAGCAGCGAACCGGGACAGGGCTACGAGCAGTACTTC. Amino acid sequence: CASSEPGQGYEQYF.

In its sample, this clone is medium-sized (0.01 to 0.1%). This chain links TRBV28 with TRBJ2-7, with a possible D match to TRBD2 (5 bases). Germline CDR1 MDHEN, CDR2 SYDVKM. The CDR3 has 18 amino acids. The V end lost 2 bases, the J end lost 0 bases, and 20 bases lay between the germline ends. For the CDR3, the DNA is TGTGCCAGCAGTTTAACGGGCCGACGGGAAACTTACTCCTACGAGCAGTACTTC. This sequence encodes CASSLTGRRETYSYEQYF.

The chain combines TRBV30 with TRBJ2-3; D gene uncertain. The germline V gene encodes CDR1 GTSNPN and CDR2 SVGIG (reference sequence). The CDR3 consists of 16 residues. Trimming removed 0 bases from V and 0 bases from J, with 13 bases in between. The CDR3 loop reads CAWSVGVSKSTDTQYF. For the CDR3, the DNA is TGTGCCTGGAGTGTCGGAGTCTCGAAAAGCACAGATACGCAGTATTTT.

This clone was counted a few times. The rearrangement joins TRBV6-4 to TRBJ2-5, with D perhaps matching TRBD2 (5 bases). The germline V gene has CDR1 MRHNA and CDR2 SNTAGT. V shed 6 bases and J shed 5 bases, with 19 bases lying between them. The CDR3 loop spans 15 amino acids. DNA of the CDR3: TGTGCCAGCAGCGCCTCGTGCGGGTCCGGGGAGACCCAGTACTTC. This codes for CASSASCGSGETQYF.

This clone was picked up many times. This sample also contains other DNA sequences that code for the same CDR3. The chain carries TRBV20-1 and TRBJ2-6; D ambiguous. V shed 1 base and J shed 3 bases, with 10 bases lying between them. Germline V CDR1 and CDR2: DFQATT, SNEGSKA (reference sequence). The CDR3 length is 15 residues. In nucleotides, the CDR3 is TGCAGTGCTAGAGTGGCTGGGGATGGGGCCAACGTCCTGACTTTC. This encodes CSARVAGDGANVLTF.

At least ten counts were recorded for this clone. For the CDR3, the DNA is TGCAGTGCTAGATTCTGGGACAGGGAAGGCTACACCTTC. Its protein is CSARFWDREGYTF. The chain links TRBV20-1 to TRBJ1-2; 9 bases are a match to TRBD1. J was trimmed by 8 bases and V by 2 bases; bases with no gene match: 6. CDR3 size: 13 residues. Germline values: CDR1 DFQATT, CDR2 SNEGSKA (reference sequence).

This clone was counted ten times or more. The chain employs TRBV7-9 and TRBJ2-2; D ambiguous. Looked up from germline, CDR1 is SEHNR and CDR2 is FQNEAQ (reference sequence). The CDR3 contains 14 residues. V was trimmed by 2 bases and J by 5 bases, leaving 9 bases between them. Written as DNA, the CDR3 is TGTGCCAGCAGCTTACGTGCCGGAACCGGGGAGCTGTTTTTT. Amino acid sequence: CASSLRAGTGELFF.

There are a few counts of this clone. The chain carries TRBV28 and TRBJ1-6; D gene ambiguous. Germline CDR1 MDHEN, CDR2 SYDVKM. CDR3 length: 16 amino acids. Trimming stripped 3 bases from V and 8 bases from J, with 17 bases between. The CDR3 loop is CASSFSQTIDDSPLHF. Written as DNA, the CDR3 is TGTGCCAGCAGTTTTTCCCAGACAATAGATGATTCACCCCTCCACTTT. Full variable domain (missing parts from reference TRBV28 and TRBJ1-6): DVKVTQSSRYLVKRTGEKVFLECVQDMDHENMFWYRQDPGLGLRLIYFSYDVKMKEKGDIPEGYSVSREKKERFSLILESASTNQTSMYLCASSFSQTIDDSPLHFGNGTRLTVT.

This clone was detected ten times or more. The rearrangement joins TRBV20-1 to TRBJ1-1; D gene ambiguous. Germline V CDR1 and CDR2: DFQATT, SNEGSKA (reference sequence). This CDR3 comprises 17 residues. Trimming removed 3 bases at V and 0 bases at J, with 20 bases between. The CDR3 coding sequence is TGCAGTGCTAGTCGGGCAGCTCGGATGATGATGAACACTGAAGCTTTCTTT. Translation gives CSASRAARMMMNTEAFF.